Given below is one TCR beta chain in context. Its specificity is unknown. Germline-derived CDR1 and CDR2 are SGHAT and FQNNGV. CDR3 length equals 16 residues. No DNA sequence was recorded. Sequencing was performed with immunoSEQ multiplex PCR; in TCRdb, only in-frame clones are kept and a portion is missing. This table holds 9,900 or so clones. This record comes from a study of synovial regulatory T cells in juvenile arthritis. Study-wide points: Largely private between patients, iaTreg TCR repertoires showed partial overlap with synovial Teff and blood CPL repertoires.

Median age about 11 years (about 2.2-22.9); median disease duration approximately seven years (0.2-19.1). The chain uses TRBV11-2 and TRBJ1-2. The sequencing sample was made of Treg cells from blood. Specified subset: remaining (HLA-DR-negative) circulating blood Treg cells. This TCR derives from a donor aged 2-35 years with juvenile idiopathic arthritis. CDR3 amino acids: CASSLVPPGIFYGYTF.